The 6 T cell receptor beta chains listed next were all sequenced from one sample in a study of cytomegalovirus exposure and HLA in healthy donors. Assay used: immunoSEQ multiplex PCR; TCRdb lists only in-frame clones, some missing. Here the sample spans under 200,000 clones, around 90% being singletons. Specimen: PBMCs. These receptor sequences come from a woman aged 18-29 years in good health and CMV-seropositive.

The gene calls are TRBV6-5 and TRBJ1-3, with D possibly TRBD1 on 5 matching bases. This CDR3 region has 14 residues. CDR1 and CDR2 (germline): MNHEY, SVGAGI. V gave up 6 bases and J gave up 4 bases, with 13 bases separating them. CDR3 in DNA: TGTGCCAGCAGCCCGGGGGGGAGGGGAAACACCATATATTTT. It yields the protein CASSPGGRGNTIYF.

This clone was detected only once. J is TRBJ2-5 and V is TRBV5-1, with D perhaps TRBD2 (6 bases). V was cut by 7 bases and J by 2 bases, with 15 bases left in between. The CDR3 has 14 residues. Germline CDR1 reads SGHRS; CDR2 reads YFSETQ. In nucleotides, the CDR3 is TGCGCCAGCCTGCTCAGGACTAAACAAGAGACCCAGTACTTC. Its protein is CASLLRTKQETQYF.

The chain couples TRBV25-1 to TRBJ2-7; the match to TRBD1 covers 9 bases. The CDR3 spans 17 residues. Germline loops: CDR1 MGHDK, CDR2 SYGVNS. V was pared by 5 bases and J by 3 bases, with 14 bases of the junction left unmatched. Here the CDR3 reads CASSPYPDRGFFYEQYF. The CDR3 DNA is TGTGCCAGCAGTCCCTACCCGGACAGGGGTTTTTTCTACGAGCAGTACTTC.

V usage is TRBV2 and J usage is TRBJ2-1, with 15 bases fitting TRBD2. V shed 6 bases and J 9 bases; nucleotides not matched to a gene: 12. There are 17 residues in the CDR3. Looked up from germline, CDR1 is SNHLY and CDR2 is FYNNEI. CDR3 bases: TGTGCCAGCAGGGGACTAGCGGGAGGCCTAAGGGGGGGTGAGCAGTTCTTC. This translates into CASRGLAGGLRGGEQFF.

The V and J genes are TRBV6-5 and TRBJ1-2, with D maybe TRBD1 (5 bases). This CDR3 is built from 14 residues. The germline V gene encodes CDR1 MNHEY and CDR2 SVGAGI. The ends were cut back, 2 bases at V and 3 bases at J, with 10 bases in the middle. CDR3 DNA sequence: TGTGCCAGCAGTTACGGGGCGGATCACTATGGCTACACCTTC. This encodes CASSYGADHYGYTF.

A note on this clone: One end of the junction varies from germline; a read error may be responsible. The CDR3 loop is CASSHDRVDF. The CDR3 bases are TGCGCCAGCAGCCATGACAGGGTGGACTTC. The chain uses TRBV5-1 and TRBJ2-7; 7 bases fit TRBD1. Germline values: CDR1 SGHRS, CDR2 YFSETQ. The CDR3 runs to 10 residues.